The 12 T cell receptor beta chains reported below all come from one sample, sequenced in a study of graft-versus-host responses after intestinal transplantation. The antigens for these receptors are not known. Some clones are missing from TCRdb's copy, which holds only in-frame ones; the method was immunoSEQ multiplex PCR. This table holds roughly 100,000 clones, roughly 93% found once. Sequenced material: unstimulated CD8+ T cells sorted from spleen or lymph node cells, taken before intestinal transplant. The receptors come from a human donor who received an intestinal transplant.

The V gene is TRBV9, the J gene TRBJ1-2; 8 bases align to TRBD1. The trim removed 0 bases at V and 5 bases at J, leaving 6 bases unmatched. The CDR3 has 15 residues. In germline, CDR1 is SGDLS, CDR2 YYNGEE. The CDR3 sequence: CASSVATGGGYGYTF. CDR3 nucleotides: TGTGCCAGCAGCGTAGCTACAGGGGGGGGTTATGGCTACACCTTC.

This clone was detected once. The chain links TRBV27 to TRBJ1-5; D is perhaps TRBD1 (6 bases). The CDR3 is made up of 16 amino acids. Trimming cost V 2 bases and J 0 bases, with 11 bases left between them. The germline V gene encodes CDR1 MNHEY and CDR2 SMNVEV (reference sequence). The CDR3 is CASSLRGWDSNQPQHF. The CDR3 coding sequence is TGTGCCAGCAGTTTAAGGGGGTGGGATAGCAATCAGCCCCAGCATTTT.

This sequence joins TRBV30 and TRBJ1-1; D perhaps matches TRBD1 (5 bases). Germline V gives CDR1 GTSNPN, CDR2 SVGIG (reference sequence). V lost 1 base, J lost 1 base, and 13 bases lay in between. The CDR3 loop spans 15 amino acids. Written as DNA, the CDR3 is TGTGCCTGGAGTGCATACCTTGGGGGGAACACTGAAGCTTTCTTT. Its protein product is CAWSAYLGGNTEAFF.

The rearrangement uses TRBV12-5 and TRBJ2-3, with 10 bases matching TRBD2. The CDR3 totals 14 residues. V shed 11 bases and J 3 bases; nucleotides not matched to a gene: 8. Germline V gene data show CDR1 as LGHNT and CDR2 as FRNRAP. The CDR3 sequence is CAGGAGGATDTQYF. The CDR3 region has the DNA TGTGCTGGGGGAGCGGGGGGGGCGACAGATACGCAGTATTTT.

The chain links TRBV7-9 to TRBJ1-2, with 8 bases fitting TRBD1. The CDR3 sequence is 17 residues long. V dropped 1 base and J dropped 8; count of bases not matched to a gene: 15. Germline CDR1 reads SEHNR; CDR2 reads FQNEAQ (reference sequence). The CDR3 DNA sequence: TGTGCCAGCAGCTTAGTGGGACAGGCGTCGGAATCCGCGGGCTACACCTTC. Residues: CASSLVGQASESAGYTF.

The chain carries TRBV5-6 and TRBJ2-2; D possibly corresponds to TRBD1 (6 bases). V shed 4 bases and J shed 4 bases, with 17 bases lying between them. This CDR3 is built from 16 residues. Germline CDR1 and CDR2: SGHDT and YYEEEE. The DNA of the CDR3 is TGTGCCAGCAGCAACAGGGTTGAGGGTTTCACCGGGGAGCTGTTTTTT. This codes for CASSNRVEGFTGELFF.

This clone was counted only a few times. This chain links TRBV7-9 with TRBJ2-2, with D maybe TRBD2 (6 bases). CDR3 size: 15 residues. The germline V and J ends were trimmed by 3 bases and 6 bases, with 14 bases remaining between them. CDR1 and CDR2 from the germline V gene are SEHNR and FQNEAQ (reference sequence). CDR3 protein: CASSFGGSGAGELFF. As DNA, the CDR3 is TGTGCCAGCAGCTTTGGAGGGAGTGGGGCCGGGGAGCTGTTTTTT.

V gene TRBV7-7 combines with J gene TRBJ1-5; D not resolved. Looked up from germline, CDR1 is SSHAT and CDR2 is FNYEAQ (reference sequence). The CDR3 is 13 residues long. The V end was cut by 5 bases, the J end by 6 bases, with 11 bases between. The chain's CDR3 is CASSQETGQPQHF. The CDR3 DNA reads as TGTGCCAGCAGCCAGGAGACGGGTCAGCCCCAGCATTTT. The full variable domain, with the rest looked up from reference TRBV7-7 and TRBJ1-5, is GAGVSQSPRYKVTKRGQDVTLRCDPISSHATLYWYQQALGQGPEFLTYFNYEAQPDKSGLPSDRFSAERPEGSISTLTIQRTEQRDSAMYRCASSQETGQPQHFGDGTRLSIL.

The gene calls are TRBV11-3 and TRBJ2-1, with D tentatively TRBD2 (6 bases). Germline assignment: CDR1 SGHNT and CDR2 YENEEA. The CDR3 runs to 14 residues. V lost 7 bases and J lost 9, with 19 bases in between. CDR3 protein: CASTTPNREREQFF. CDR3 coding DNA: TGTGCCAGCACCACCCCCAATCGGGAGCGTGAGCAGTTCTTC.

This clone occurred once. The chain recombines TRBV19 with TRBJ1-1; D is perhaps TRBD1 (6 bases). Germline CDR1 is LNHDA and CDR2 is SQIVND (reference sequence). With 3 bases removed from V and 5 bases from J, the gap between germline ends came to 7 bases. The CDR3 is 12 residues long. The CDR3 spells CASSIGQTEAFF. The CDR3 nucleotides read TGTGCCAGTAGTATCGGACAGACTGAAGCTTTCTTT.

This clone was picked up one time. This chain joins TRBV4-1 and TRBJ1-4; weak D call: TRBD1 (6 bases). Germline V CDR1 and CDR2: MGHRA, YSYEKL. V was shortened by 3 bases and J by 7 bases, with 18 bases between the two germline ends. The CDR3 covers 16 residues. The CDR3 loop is CASSQVHREIREKLFF. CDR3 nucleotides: TGCGCCAGCAGCCAGGTTCACAGGGAAATACGTGAAAAACTGTTTTTT.

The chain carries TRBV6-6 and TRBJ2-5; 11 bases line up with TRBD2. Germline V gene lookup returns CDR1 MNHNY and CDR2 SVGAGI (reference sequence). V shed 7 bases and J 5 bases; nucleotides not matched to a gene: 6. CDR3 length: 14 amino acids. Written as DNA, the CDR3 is TGTGCCAGCACATTAGCGGGGGGGAAGGAGACCCAGTACTTC. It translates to CASTLAGGKETQYF.